These 32 T cell receptor beta chains were all obtained from the same sample, sequenced in a study of blood T cells in healthy people across ages. Through a sample-barcoded 5' primer and a J-beta primer mix, a second PCR was run for roughly 6 to 12 cycles. TCRdb re-called the 5' RACE reads through MiXCR, storing one row per CDR3 protein. The sample holds over 550,000 distinct CDR3 sequences, approximately 30% seen once. Sequenced: blood. The receptors here all came from an elderly woman in good health.

This clonotype appeared a few times. A much larger clone sits a single nucleotide away, making a read error possible. The chain carries TRBV10-3 and TRBJ2-5, with D hard to call. There are 15 residues in the CDR3. V was pared by 2 bases and J by 11 bases, with 21 bases between. From germline, CDR1 is ENHRY and CDR2 SYGVKD. CDR3 sequence: CAISEVEKVGDEQYF. DNA for the CDR3: TGTGCCATCAGTGAGGTTGAGAAGGTTGGGGATGAGCAGTACTTC.

This clonotype was counted ten times or more. A much more abundant neighbour one base away suggests this may be a read error. V and J are TRBV27 and TRBJ2-1, with D tentatively TRBD1 or TRBD2 (6 bases each). The end of the DNA fits TRBJ2-7 better, so the J call may be wrong. Germline CDR1 reads MNHEY; CDR2 reads SMNVEV (reference sequence). The CDR3 loop spans 15 amino acids. CDR3 region: CASSRGTRSYNEQYF. CDR3 sequence (DNA): TGTGCCAGCAGTCGGGGGACAAGGTCCTACAATGAGCAGTACTTC.

V usage is TRBV20-1 and J usage is TRBJ2-3; TRBD2 might be the D (6 bases). The germline gives CDR1 DFQATT, CDR2 SNEGSKA (reference sequence). CDR3 length: 14 amino acids. Trimming removed 5 bases from V and 1 base from J, with 13 bases in between. The CDR3 region has the DNA TGCAGTGCTCTCCTGGGGGGTGGCACAGATACGCAGTATTTT. Protein: CSALLGGGTDTQYF.

On this clonotype itself: A much bigger clone sits one base away, suggesting this may be a read error. The chain carries TRBV2 and TRBJ2-1; D not resolved. Germline lookup yields CDR1 SNHLY and CDR2 FYNNEI. The V and J ends lost 4 bases and 6 bases respectively, with 13 bases between them. The CDR3 totals 14 residues. This chain's CDR3 is CASSGGVHCNEQFF. CDR3 DNA: TGTGCCAGCAGTGGTGGGGTGCACTGCAATGAGCAGTTCTTC.

The table lists this clonotype with many counts. J is TRBJ2-3 and V is TRBV6-6; no clear D. The CDR3 is made up of 13 amino acids. Deletions cut 11 bases from V and 4 bases from J, with 16 bases between. Germline values: CDR1 MNHNY, CDR2 SVGAGI (reference sequence). The CDR3 DNA reads TGTGCCGCCAGAGAAGGGATCGCAGATACGCAGTATTTT. Translated, it gives CAAREGIADTQYF.

The V gene is TRBV5-1, the J gene TRBJ1-1; 7 positions agree with TRBD1. Per germline, CDR1 SGHRS and CDR2 YFSETQ. This CDR3 contains 14 residues. V shed 3 bases and J 0 bases; nucleotides not matched to a gene: 2. The chain's CDR3 is CASSSDRLNTEAFF. The CDR3 DNA sequence: TGCGCCAGCAGCTCGGACAGGTTGAACACTGAAGCTTTCTTT. Looking up the rest from reference TRBV5-1 and TRBJ1-1 gives the full variable domain: KAGVTQTPRYLIKTRGQQVTLSCSPISGHRSVSWYQQTPGQGLQFLFEYFSETQRNKGNFPGRFSGRQFSNSRSEMNVSTLELGDSALYLCASSSDRLNTEAFFGQGTRLTVV.

This clonotype was observed at least ten times. The chain has TRBV10-3 and TRBJ1-2; D gene ambiguous. The CDR3 is 12 residues long. Trimming pared 8 bases from V and 0 bases from J, leaving 7 bases between. CDR1 is ENHRY, CDR2 SYGVKD, per germline. CDR3 coding DNA: TGTGCCATCCGGCCCGCTAACTATGGCTACACCTTC. Its translation is CAIRPANYGYTF.

This clonotype was recorded a few times. DNA of the CDR3: TGTGCCAGCAGCAGTTCCATGGATCGACGCGAAAAACTGTTTTTT. Its protein is CASSSSMDRREKLFF. This sequence joins TRBV2 and TRBJ1-4; D is unresolved. The CDR3 contains 15 residues. The germline CDR1 and CDR2 sequences are SNHLY and FYNNEI. The V end lost 6 bases, the J end lost 8 bases, and 19 bases lay between the germline ends.

The table lists this clonotype with a count of one. This sequence joins TRBV29-1 and TRBJ1-1; D call uncertain. Germline CDR1 SQVTM, CDR2 ANQGSEA. V was pared by 8 bases and J by 3 bases, with 13 bases between. The CDR3 loop spans 12 amino acids. The CDR3 DNA sequence: TGCAGCACCAAATCGGGTTACACTGAAGCTTTCTTT. It codes for CSTKSGYTEAFF.

In this sample, this clonotype turned up many times. The CDR3 DNA is TGTGCCAGCAGCGTGGATCCGACAGGGGGCTACGAGCAGTACTTC. The encoded protein is CASSVDPTGGYEQYF. The rearrangement links TRBV5-4 to TRBJ2-7, with 9 bases lining up with TRBD1. The ends lost 4 bases at V and 3 bases at J; junction bases unmatched: 8. Germline loops: CDR1 SGHNT, CDR2 YYREEE (reference sequence). The CDR3 covers 15 residues.

On this clonotype itself: It may be a read error: a sequence one base away is much more abundant. This chain joins TRBV6-1 and TRBJ2-1; D gene unclear. Germline CDR1 MNHNS, CDR2 SASEGT. There are 13 residues in the CDR3. Trimming took off 10 bases at V and 10 bases at J, with 20 bases between the two ends. CDR3: CAIWTGPLYEQFF. CDR3 nucleotides: TGTGCCATATGGACCGGACCCCTCTACGAGCAGTTCTTC.

This clonotype was picked up many times. The junction and the germline gene differ at one end; a read error may be behind it. The rearrangement uses TRBV12-3 or TRBV12-4 and TRBJ1-2, with 7 bases lining up with TRBD1. The CDR3 spans 15 residues. CDR3 sequence reads: CASSLGGRWDYGYTF. CDR3 DNA sequence: TGTGCCAGCAGCTTAGGGGGCCGTTGGGACTATGGCTACACCTTC.

V usage is TRBV5-1 and J usage is TRBJ1-5; TRBD1 matches at 7 bases. Per the germline V gene, CDR1 is SGHRS and CDR2 is YFSETQ. The trim removed 3 bases at V and 5 bases at J, leaving 8 bases unmatched. The CDR3 extends over 15 amino acids. The CDR3 spells CASSWGTTGDQPQHF. CDR3 nucleotide sequence: TGCGCCAGCAGCTGGGGAACTACAGGGGATCAGCCCCAGCATTTT.

Ten or more counts support this clonotype. In nucleotides, the CDR3 is TGCAGCGTTGATAAACAGCCCACAGATACGCAGTATTTT. Its translation is CSVDKQPTDTQYF. V is TRBV29-1 and J is TRBJ2-3; D is unclear. V lost 3 bases, J lost 2 bases, and 9 bases lay in between. Germline V gene data show CDR1 as SQVTM and CDR2 as ANQGSEA. There are 13 residues in the CDR3.

CDR3 loop: CAISGTGLGEYEQYF. The CDR3 DNA follows: TGTGCCATCAGCGGGACAGGGTTGGGCGAGTACGAGCAGTACTTC. The V call is TRBV10-3, the J call TRBJ2-4; 9 nucleotides agree with TRBD1. The closer fit of TRBJ2-7 to the DNA end suggests the J call may be wrong. Germline V gives CDR1 ENHRY, CDR2 SYGVKD. The CDR3 covers 15 residues.

This clonotype was counted at least ten times. The gene calls are TRBV5-1 and TRBJ1-1; D gene uncertain. The CDR3 length is 13 residues. Looked up from germline, CDR1 is SGHRS and CDR2 is YFSETQ. Trimming took 4 bases from V and 4 from J, leaving 11 bases between them. CDR3: CASSPAGSTEAFF. In nucleotides, the CDR3 is TGCGCCAGCAGCCCCGCGGGGAGCACTGAAGCTTTCTTT.

This sequence joins TRBV27 and TRBJ2-7; tentatively, D is TRBD1 or TRBD2 (5 bases each). There are 15 residues in the CDR3. Trimming pared 2 bases from V and 2 bases from J, leaving 13 bases between. The germline V gene has CDR1 MNHEY and CDR2 SMNVEV (reference sequence). The CDR3 protein is CASSLGGDGTYEQYF. The CDR3 coding sequence is TGTGCCAGCAGTTTAGGGGGAGACGGAACCTACGAGCAGTACTTC.

The chain links TRBV6-1 to TRBJ1-1; D is unclear. Germline V lookup: CDR1 MNHNS, CDR2 SASEGT. The CDR3 is made up of 12 amino acids. V gave up 7 bases and J gave up 1 base, with 7 bases separating them. CDR3 sequence (DNA): TGTGCCAGCATCCTCTCGAACACTGAAGCTTTCTTT. It is translated as CASILSNTEAFF.

This clonotype was seen at least ten times. The gene calls are TRBV3-1 and TRBJ2-5, with 9 bases aligning to TRBD2. V shed 1 base and J 2 bases; nucleotides not matched to a gene: 5. The CDR3 is 16 amino acids. Germline values: CDR1 LGHDT, CDR2 YNNKEL (reference sequence). CDR3 sequence: CASSQVAGGGQETQYF. In nucleotides, the CDR3 is TGTGCCAGCAGCCAAGTGGCGGGAGGGGGGCAAGAGACCCAGTACTTC.

With respect to this clonotype: Germline is not matched at one junction end, which may reflect a read error. The chain links TRBV20-1 to TRBJ1-2; 8 nucleotides line up with TRBD1. The CDR3 covers 14 residues. CDR1 and CDR2 from the germline V gene are DFQATT and SNEGSKA (reference sequence). CDR3 protein: CGARETGASNGYTF. CDR3 bases: TGCGGTGCTAGGGAGACAGGGGCTTCGAATGGCTACACCTTC.

This clonotype was seen repeatedly, ten times or more. V and J are TRBV20-1 and TRBJ2-6; D unresolved. Germline lookup yields CDR1 DFQATT and CDR2 SNEGSKA (reference sequence). V lost 3 bases and J 7 bases, leaving 10 bases between the germline ends. The CDR3 has 13 residues. In DNA, the CDR3 is TGCAGTGCTAGTAACCGAATCGCCAACGTCCTGACTTTC. Translation: CSASNRIANVLTF.

This clonotype was observed a handful of times. Mismatch with germline at one junction end may stem from a read error. J is TRBJ2-1 and V is TRBV7-2; 8 bases align to TRBD2. This CDR3 region has 13 residues. Germline loops: CDR1 SGHTA, CDR2 FQGNSA. CDR3 sequence (DNA): TGTGCCGGCAGCTTATCGGGGGGGCAGGAGCAGTTCTTC. The encoded protein is CAGSLSGGQEQFF.

For the CDR3, the DNA is TGTGCCAGTAGTGGAGGGTCTGTGGAGACCCAGTACTTC. Protein: CASSGGSVETQYF. The chain recombines TRBV19 with TRBJ2-5, with D perhaps matching TRBD2 (6 bases). The CDR3 runs to 13 residues. V lost 5 bases and J lost 5, with 12 bases in between. CDR1 is LNHDA, CDR2 SQIVND, per germline (reference sequence).

This clonotype showed up just a few times. The rearrangement uses TRBV5-1 and TRBJ1-2, with no clear D. This CDR3 has 11 amino acids. Germline assignment: CDR1 SGHRS and CDR2 YFSETQ. V gave up 2 bases and J gave up 6 bases, with 5 bases separating them. The DNA of the CDR3 is TGCGCCAGCAGCTTAGGGCATGGCTACACCTTC. Its translation: CASSLGHGYTF.

In the case of this clonotype: A much larger clone lies a single base off, so this may be a read error. J is TRBJ2-1 and V is TRBV4-2; 9 bases are shared with TRBD2. After removal of 1 base from V and 2 bases from J, the junction contained 9 bases not matched to a gene. The germline V gene encodes CDR1 LGHNA and CDR2 YNFKEQ. This CDR3 contains 18 residues. As DNA, the CDR3 is TGTGCCAGCAGCCAAGGTCACGGGACTAGCTCTCCCTACAATGAGCAGTTCTTC. Its translation: CASSQGHGTSSPYNEQFF.

This clonotype was recorded many times. Compared with germline, one end of the junction differs, possibly owing to a read error. The chain uses TRBV7-7 and TRBJ2-5; 7 nucleotides match TRBD2. Per germline, CDR1 SSHAT and CDR2 FNYEAQ (reference sequence). There are 14 residues in the CDR3. CDR3 amino acids: CASSPGLVGETQYF. The DNA for the CDR3 is TGCGCCAGCAGCCCCGGACTAGTCGGAGAGACCCAGTACTTC.

Many counts were recorded for this clonotype. This sequence joins TRBV24-1 and TRBJ2-1, with 12 positions matching TRBD2. The germline gives CDR1 KGHDR, CDR2 SFDVKD. This CDR3 region has 17 residues. The J segment lost 8 bases and the V segment lost 4 bases, leaving 11 bases of the junction unmatched. CDR3 sequence reads: CATSDAVTSGGRYEQFF. CDR3 nucleotides: TGTGCCACCAGTGACGCCGTAACTAGCGGGGGGAGGTATGAGCAGTTCTTC.

This clonotype was found many times. The chain is built from TRBV3-1 and TRBJ1-6, with D tentatively TRBD1 (6 bases). Per germline, CDR1 LGHDT and CDR2 YNNKEL (reference sequence). CDR3 length equals 14 residues. The germline V and J ends were trimmed by 4 bases and 7 bases, with 11 bases remaining between them. CDR3 DNA sequence: TGTGCCAGCAGCCTCCGGACAGAGAATTCACCCCTCCACTTT. Translation: CASSLRTENSPLHF.

This clonotype was found many times. The J gene is TRBJ1-2, the V gene TRBV5-1; 9 bases line up with TRBD1. CDR1 is SGHRS, CDR2 YFSETQ, per germline. J lost 4 bases, V lost 3 bases, and 4 bases had no gene match. The CDR3 extends over 14 amino acids. The CDR3 nucleotides are TGCGCCAGCAGCTCGGGACAGGGAAGCTATGGCTACACCTTC. Translated, it gives CASSSGQGSYGYTF.

This clonotype occurred a few times. This chain joins TRBV6-6 and TRBJ1-5, with D maybe TRBD1 (5 bases). Germline lookup yields CDR1 MNHNY and CDR2 SVGAGI (reference sequence). V lost 11 bases and J lost 2, with 10 bases in between. There are 12 residues in the CDR3. The CDR3 loop reads CAARGGNQPQHF. Written as DNA, the CDR3 is TGTGCCGCTCGGGGGGGCAATCAGCCCCAGCATTTT.

This clonotype was counted at least ten times. The V gene is TRBV7-8, the J gene TRBJ2-7; D is possibly TRBD1 (6 bases). V lost 2 bases and J 1 base, leaving 12 bases between the germline ends. The CDR3 length is 15 residues. Germline-derived CDR1 and CDR2 are SGHVS and FQNEAQ. CDR3 DNA: TGTGCCAGCAGCTTATCAGGACAGATATCCTACGAGCAGTACTTC. It encodes CASSLSGQISYEQYF.

This clonotype was recorded at least ten times. A read error is possible here, since a much larger clone lies one base away. V usage is TRBV6-5 and J usage is TRBJ2-5; 10 bases are shared with TRBD2. The CDR3 extends over 16 amino acids. Germline V CDR1 and CDR2: MNHEY, SVGAGI. With V trimmed by 4 bases and J by 11 bases, 16 bases remained unmatched. This CDR3 reads CASSSVTSGANNEQYF. Here the CDR3 DNA reads TGTGCCAGCAGTTCCGTTACTAGCGGGGCCAACAATGAGCAGTACTTC.